These 20 T cell receptor beta chains were sequenced from one sample in a study of shared T cell receptors in the human thymus. Measured with immunoSEQ multiplex PCR; TCRdb has only the in-frame clones, and not every one. The sample consists of hundreds of thousands of clones, around 87% of them appearing once. This same sample was also taken into another study, of human thymus T cells.

Input material: thymocytes. The receptor set was obtained from a boy in the first two years of life with a congenital heart defect.

The chain employs TRBV28 and TRBJ1-4; TRBD1 matches 11 bases. CDR3 length: 15 residues. Germline lookup yields CDR1 MDHEN and CDR2 SYDVKM. The ends lost 3 bases at V and 7 bases at J; junction bases unmatched: 4. DNA of the CDR3: TGTGCCAGCAGTTTCTCTGGGACAGGGGGTGAAAAACTGTTTTTT. It translates to CASSFSGTGGEKLFF.

The chain uses TRBV28 and TRBJ1-5, with D hard to call. The V end was cut by 3 bases, the J end by 9 bases, with 12 bases between. This CDR3 has 13 amino acids. Germline values: CDR1 MDHEN, CDR2 SYDVKM. The CDR3 sequence: CASSFRKEGPQHF. Here the CDR3 DNA reads TGTGCCAGCAGTTTTCGTAAAGAGGGGCCCCAGCATTTT.

This chain connects TRBV6-5 to TRBJ2-1, with D possibly matching TRBD2 (5 bases). The CDR3 is 14 amino acids. Trimming removed 8 bases from V and 4 bases from J, with 15 bases in between. Germline V lookup: CDR1 MNHEY, CDR2 SVGAGI. DNA for the CDR3: TGTGCCAGCCAACTGGACTTAATATACAATGAGCAGTTCTTC. It codes for CASQLDLIYNEQFF.

Here the CDR3 reads CASSLVTGEQYF. The CDR3 bases are TGTGCCAGCAGCTTAGTTACGGGTGAGCAGTACTTC. The chain recombines TRBV7-2 with TRBJ2-7; D uncertain. The CDR3 runs 12 residues. Trimming pared 1 base from V and 7 bases from J, leaving 8 bases between. CDR1 and CDR2 (germline): SGHTA, FQGNSA.

This clone was counted a single time. The rearrangement links TRBV15 to TRBJ2-7, with 7 positions matching TRBD2. The V gene end was trimmed by 3 bases and the J gene end by 5 bases; junction bases not matched to a gene: 13. Germline assignment: CDR1 LNHNV and CDR2 YYDKDF (reference sequence). The CDR3 is 16 residues long. Here the CDR3 reads CATSRGSRAGEDEQYF. The CDR3 coding sequence is TGTGCCACCAGCAGGGGATCTAGGGCGGGAGAAGACGAGCAGTACTTC.

The rearrangement joins TRBV7-2 to TRBJ1-1; no clear D gene. The CDR3 has 13 residues. V gave up 4 bases and J gave up 0 bases, with 6 bases separating them. Germline V gene data show CDR1 as SGHTA and CDR2 as FQGNSA. The CDR3 DNA reads as TGTGCCAGCAGCTCTTACATGAACACTGAAGCTTTCTTT. It specifies CASSSYMNTEAFF.

V and J are TRBV2 and TRBJ2-3, with TRBD2 identical over 7 bases. The CDR3 length is 16 residues. Losses at the gene ends were 2 bases for V and 0 bases for J; bases not matched to a gene: 5. The germline gives CDR1 SNHLY, CDR2 FYNNEI. This chain's CDR3 is CASSELGGTSTDTQYF. The CDR3 DNA is TGTGCCAGCAGTGAACTGGGGGGGACTAGCACAGATACGCAGTATTTT.

This clone was observed once. The V gene is TRBV19, the J gene TRBJ2-1, with 7 nucleotides matching TRBD1. Germline CDR1 is LNHDA and CDR2 is SQIVND (reference sequence). After removal of 6 bases from V and 0 bases from J, the junction contained 14 bases not matched to a gene. The CDR3 length is 18 residues. Written as DNA, the CDR3 is TGTGCCAGTAGGCGACAGGGCGAATTAAGGAGCTCCTACAATGAGCAGTTCTTC. It translates to CASRRQGELRSSYNEQFF.

The rearrangement links TRBV5-1 to TRBJ2-1; 8 bases align to TRBD2. V lost 2 bases and J lost 3; bases outside the gene matches: 7. The CDR3 sequence is 16 residues long. The germline CDR1 and CDR2 sequences are SGHRS and YFSETQ. The CDR3 is CASSFSLAGYYNEQFF. The CDR3 nucleotides are TGCGCCAGCAGCTTCAGCCTAGCGGGCTACTACAATGAGCAGTTCTTC.

V usage is TRBV6-1 and J usage is TRBJ2-7; possibly TRBD2 for D (5 bases). V shed 3 bases and J shed 0 bases, with 18 bases lying between them. Per the germline V gene, CDR1 is MNHNS and CDR2 is SASEGT. CDR3 length: 17 residues. The CDR3 is CASSDNRPGKDSYEQYF. CDR3 coding DNA: TGTGCCAGCAGTGATAATAGGCCGGGGAAGGACTCCTACGAGCAGTACTTC.

J is TRBJ2-7 and V is TRBV5-1, with 12 positions matching TRBD2. CDR3 size: 19 residues. Losses at the gene ends were 4 bases for V and 3 bases for J; bases not matched to a gene: 17. Germline V gene data show CDR1 as SGHRS and CDR2 as YFSETQ. CDR3 sequence (DNA): TGCGCCAGCAGCCCTCCTACGGACCTACGGACTAGCGGGAACTACGAGCAGTACTTC. Translation: CASSPPTDLRTSGNYEQYF.

This sequence joins TRBV19 and TRBJ2-1, with 8 bases identical to TRBD2. V shed 10 bases and J 3 bases; nucleotides not matched to a gene: 8. The CDR3 contains 14 residues. Germline V gives CDR1 LNHDA, CDR2 SQIVND (reference sequence). CDR3 sequence (DNA): TGTGCCACCGCTAGCGGGCCAATCTACAATGAGCAGTTCTTC. Protein sequence: CATASGPIYNEQFF. The variable domain in full, completed from reference TRBV19 and TRBJ2-1, reads DGGITQSPKYLFRKEGQNVTLSCEQNLNHDAMYWYRQDPGQGLRLIYYSQIVNDFQKGDIAEGYSVSREKKESFPLTVTSAQKNPTAFYLCATASGPIYNEQFFGPGTRLTVL.

This clone has only a few counts. This chain uses TRBV4-3 with TRBJ1-1; tentative D call: TRBD1 (5 bases). The CDR3 is 14 amino acids. Germline loops: CDR1 LGHNA, CDR2 YSLEER. V lost 3 bases to trimming and J lost 4 bases, with 12 bases between them. CDR3 loop: CASSHFQGSTEAFF. The DNA for the CDR3 is TGCGCCAGCAGCCACTTTCAGGGATCCACTGAAGCTTTCTTT.

V and J are TRBV4-3 and TRBJ1-2; D remains unclear. Germline CDR1 and CDR2: LGHNA and YSLEER. This CDR3 spans 16 amino acids. Deletions cut 0 bases from V and 1 base from J, with 12 bases between. The CDR3 here is CASSQDLRVDNYGYTF. The CDR3 DNA sequence: TGCGCCAGCAGCCAAGATCTGAGGGTCGATAACTATGGCTACACCTTC.

This chain joins TRBV28 and TRBJ2-7, with D perhaps matching TRBD2 (7 bases). The CDR3 is 17 amino acids. With 3 bases removed from V and 0 bases from J, the gap between germline ends came to 18 bases. Germline V gene data show CDR1 as MDHEN and CDR2 as SYDVKM. This CDR3 is CASSFSLGGGSSYEQYF. CDR3 DNA sequence: TGTGCCAGCAGTTTTTCCCTGGGCGGGGGCAGCTCCTACGAGCAGTACTTC. The entire variable domain, with the rest obtained from reference TRBV28 and TRBJ2-7, is as follows: DVKVTQSSRYLVKRTGEKVFLECVQDMDHENMFWYRQDPGLGLRLIYFSYDVKMKEKGDIPEGYSVSREKKERFSLILESASTNQTSMYLCASSFSLGGGSSYEQYFGPGTRLTVT.

V usage is TRBV28 and J usage is TRBJ2-1, with TRBD2 matching over 10 bases. Germline V gives CDR1 MDHEN, CDR2 SYDVKM. The CDR3 runs to 19 residues. J gave up 6 bases and V 2 bases, and 16 bases lay outside the gene matches. DNA for the CDR3: TGTGCCAGCAGTTTAATGGGACACCCACTAGCGGGAATCTGCAATGAGCAGTTCTTC. The encoded protein is CASSLMGHPLAGICNEQFF. The full variable domain, rest sourced from reference TRBV28 and TRBJ2-1, is DVKVTQSSRYLVKRTGEKVFLECVQDMDHENMFWYRQDPGLGLRLIYFSYDVKMKEKGDIPEGYSVSREKKERFSLILESASTNQTSMYLCASSLMGHPLAGICNEQFFGPGTRLTVL.

This chain links TRBV4-3 with TRBJ2-7; 10 bases match TRBD2. V shed 4 bases and J 2 bases; nucleotides not matched to a gene: 17. The V gene's germline CDR1 is LGHNA and CDR2 YSLEER. The length of the CDR3 is 19 residues. The CDR3 sequence is CASSPGPVRAGGGAYEQYF. The CDR3 region has the DNA TGCGCCAGCAGCCCAGGCCCCGTTAGAGCGGGGGGGGGAGCCTACGAGCAGTACTTC.

The V and J genes are TRBV28 and TRBJ2-1, with a tentative D call TRBD2 (5 bases). The CDR3 covers 17 residues. From germline, CDR1 is MDHEN and CDR2 SYDVKM. V lost 4 bases and J lost 6, with 22 bases in between. In DNA, the CDR3 is TGTGCCAGCAGTTCCACCTCCCAGCGGCCGCCTGGCAATGAGCAGTTCTTC. Protein product: CASSSTSQRPPGNEQFF.

V usage is TRBV6-1 and J usage is TRBJ1-4; perhaps TRBD1 as D (5 bases). The V end was cut by 1 base, the J end by 3 bases, with 15 bases between. The CDR3 length is 17 residues. In germline, CDR1 is MNHNS, CDR2 SASEGT. The CDR3 reads CASSEVGGVLANEKLFF. The CDR3 DNA follows: TGTGCCAGCAGTGAAGTGGGGGGAGTTCTAGCTAATGAAAAACTGTTTTTT.

This clone was counted only a few times. The V and J genes are TRBV14 and TRBJ2-1; 8 bases align to TRBD2. CDR1 is SGHDN, CDR2 FVKESK, per germline. V gave up 1 base and J gave up 2 bases; unmatched junction bases: 7. The CDR3 length is 17 residues. DNA for the CDR3: TGTGCCAGCAGCCAAGGGGGTAGCGGGATGACCTACAATGAGCAGTTCTTC. Translating it yields CASSQGGSGMTYNEQFF.